The clone carrying this TCR beta chain was counted between two and nine times. This sample is part of a study of identical twins. V gave up 4 bases and J gave up 6 bases; unmatched junction bases: 7. This CDR3 region has 15 residues. CDR1 is SGHAT, CDR2 FQDESV, per germline (reference sequence). Template switching, a step in the protocol, added a universal primer site, and cDNA carried unique molecular identifiers. One entry per CDR3 protein results from TCRdb running MiXCR on the 5' RACE reads. Of 500,000 to 650,000 distinct CDR3 sequences listed, just over 7% are singletons. These data also featured in a second study, about yellow fever vaccine responses in identical twins. That report adds: After vaccination, twins' T cell response reportedly seemed partly convergent, partly personalized.

The TCR was taken from a woman aged 18-35 years in good health. Material: PBMCs. The chain is built from TRBV11-1 and TRBJ2-1, with 9 bases identical to TRBD1. The CDR3: CASSSGTGFLNEQFF. The CDR3 DNA follows: TGTGCCAGCAGCTCCGGGACAGGGTTCCTCAATGAGCAGTTCTTC.